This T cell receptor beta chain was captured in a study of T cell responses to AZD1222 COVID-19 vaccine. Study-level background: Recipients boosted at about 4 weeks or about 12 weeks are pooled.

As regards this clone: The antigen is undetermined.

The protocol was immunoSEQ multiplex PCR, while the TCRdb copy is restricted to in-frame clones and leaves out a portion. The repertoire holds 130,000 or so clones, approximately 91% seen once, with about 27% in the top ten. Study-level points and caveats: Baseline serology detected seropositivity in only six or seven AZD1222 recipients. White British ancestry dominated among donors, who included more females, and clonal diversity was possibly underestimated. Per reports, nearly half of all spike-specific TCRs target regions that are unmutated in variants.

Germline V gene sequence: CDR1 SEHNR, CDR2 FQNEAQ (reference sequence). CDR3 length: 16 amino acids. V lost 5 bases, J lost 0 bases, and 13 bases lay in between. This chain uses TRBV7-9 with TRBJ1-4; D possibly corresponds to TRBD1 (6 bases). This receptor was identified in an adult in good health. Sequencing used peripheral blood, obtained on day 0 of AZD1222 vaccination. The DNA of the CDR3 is TGTGCCAGCAGCGATACACGACAGGCAACTAATGAAAAACTGTTTTTT. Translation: CASSDTRQATNEKLFF.